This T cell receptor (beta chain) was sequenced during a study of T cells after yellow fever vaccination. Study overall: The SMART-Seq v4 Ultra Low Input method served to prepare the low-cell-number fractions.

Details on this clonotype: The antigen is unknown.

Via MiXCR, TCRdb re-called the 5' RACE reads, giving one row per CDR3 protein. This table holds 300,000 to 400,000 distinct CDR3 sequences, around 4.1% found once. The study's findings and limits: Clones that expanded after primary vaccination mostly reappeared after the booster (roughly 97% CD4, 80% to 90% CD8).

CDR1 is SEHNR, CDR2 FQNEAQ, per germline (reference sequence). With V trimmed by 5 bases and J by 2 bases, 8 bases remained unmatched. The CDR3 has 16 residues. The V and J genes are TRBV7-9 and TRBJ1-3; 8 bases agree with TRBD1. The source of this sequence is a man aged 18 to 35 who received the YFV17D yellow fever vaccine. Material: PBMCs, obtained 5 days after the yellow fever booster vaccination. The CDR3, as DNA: TGTGCCAGCAGCCCGCGGGGGACAGGAACTGGAAACACCATATATTTT. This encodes CASSPRGTGTGNTIYF.